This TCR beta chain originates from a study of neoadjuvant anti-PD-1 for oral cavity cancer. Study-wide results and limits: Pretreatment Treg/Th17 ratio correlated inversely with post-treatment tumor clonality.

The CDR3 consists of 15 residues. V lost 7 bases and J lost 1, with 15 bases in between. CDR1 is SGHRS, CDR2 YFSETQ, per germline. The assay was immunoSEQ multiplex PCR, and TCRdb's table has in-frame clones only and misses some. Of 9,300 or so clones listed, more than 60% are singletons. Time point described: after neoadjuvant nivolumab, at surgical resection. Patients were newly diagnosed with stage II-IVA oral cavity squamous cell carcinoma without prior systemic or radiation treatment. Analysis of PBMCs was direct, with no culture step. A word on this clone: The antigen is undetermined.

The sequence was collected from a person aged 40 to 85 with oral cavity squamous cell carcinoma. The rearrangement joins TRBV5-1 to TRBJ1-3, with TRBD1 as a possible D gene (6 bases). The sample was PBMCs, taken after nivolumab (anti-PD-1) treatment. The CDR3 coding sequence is TGCGCCAGCGGTGCGGACAGTTCATCTGGAAACACCATATATTTT. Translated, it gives CASGADSSSGNTIYF.